The 12 T cell receptor beta chains listed next were all sequenced from one sample in a study of Tregs in tolerant kidney transplant recipients. Clones were sequenced by immunoSEQ multiplex PCR, and TCRdb holds only the in-frame ones, with some missing. The sample lists approximately 30,000 clones, roughly four fifths occurring once. No antigens are known for them. The material sequenced was Tregs from blood cultured with allogeneic cells. The receptors were gathered from a human donor in good health.

The CDR3 region has the DNA TGTGCCAGCAGCTTCTTACAGGGGAGCGAGACCCAGTACTTC. It codes for CASSFLQGSETQYF. This chain links TRBV7-9 with TRBJ2-5; 7 positions agree with TRBD1. Germline trimming cut 3 bases from V and 5 bases from J; bases unmatched to any gene: 6. The length of the CDR3 is 14 residues. Germline V CDR1 and CDR2: SEHNR, FQNEAQ (reference sequence).

The V gene is TRBV5-1, the J gene TRBJ1-2; a weak D match, TRBD1 (6 bases). Trimming shortened V by 0 bases and J by 5 bases, and 14 bases separated the two germline ends. The germline CDR1 and CDR2 sequences are SGHRS and YFSETQ. The CDR3 spans 15 residues. The CDR3 is CASSLAVAGEYGYTF. The CDR3 region has the DNA TGCGCCAGCAGCTTGGCCGTGGCAGGGGAGTATGGCTACACCTTC.

The chain joins TRBV14 to TRBJ1-6; weak D call: TRBD1 (5 bases). Germline V CDR1 and CDR2: SGHDN, FVKESK. The CDR3 loop spans 14 amino acids. The ends were cut back, 1 base at V and 7 bases at J, with 8 bases in the middle. In nucleotides, the CDR3 is TGTGCCAGCAGCCAAGTTTCAGGGAATTCACCCCTCCACTTT. Amino acids: CASSQVSGNSPLHF.

This chain joins TRBV5-6 and TRBJ1-6, with D possibly TRBD1 on 5 matching bases. CDR1 is SGHDT, CDR2 YYEEEE, per germline. The V gene lost 0 bases and the J gene lost 8 bases, with 12 bases spanning the gap. The CDR3 is 15 residues long. The CDR3 loop is CASSLAGTDYSPLHF. CDR3 DNA: TGTGCCAGCAGCTTGGCCGGGACTGATTATTCACCCCTCCACTTT.

V usage is TRBV7-2 and J usage is TRBJ2-2; TRBD1 matches at 7 bases. This CDR3 comprises 14 residues. J gave up 4 bases and V 3 bases, and 2 bases lay outside the gene matches. The germline V gene has CDR1 SGHTA and CDR2 FQGNSA. CDR3 residues: CASSFRGTTGELFF. The CDR3 bases are TGTGCCAGCAGCTTCAGGGGGACCACCGGGGAGCTGTTTTTT.

V is TRBV11-3 and J is TRBJ2-1; 7 bases agree with TRBD2. CDR1 is SGHNT and CDR2 is YENEEA in the germline V gene. J was trimmed by 9 bases and V by 1 base; bases with no gene match: 9. CDR3 length: 15 amino acids. The CDR3 loop is CASSLAGGSRGEQFF. CDR3 bases: TGTGCCAGCAGCTTAGCTGGCGGGAGTAGGGGTGAGCAGTTCTTC.

The rearrangement joins TRBV7-9 to TRBJ2-2; D not resolved. The V and J ends lost 0 bases and 5 bases respectively, with 7 bases between them. CDR1 is SEHNR and CDR2 is FQNEAQ in the germline V gene (reference sequence). CDR3 length equals 14 residues. CDR3 nucleotide sequence: TGTGCCAGCAGCTTAGCGTGGGCGACCGGGGAGCTGTTTTTT. Protein sequence: CASSLAWATGELFF.

This rearrangement joins TRBV7-3 to TRBJ2-7, with 9 bases matching TRBD1. The CDR3 contains 14 residues. Per germline, CDR1 SGHTA and CDR2 FQGTGA. J was trimmed by 3 bases and V by 0 bases; bases with no gene match: 0. The chain's CDR3 is CASSLTGQGYEQYF. CDR3 nucleotide sequence: TGTGCCAGCAGCTTAACGGGACAGGGCTACGAGCAGTACTTC.

The chain couples TRBV6-5 to TRBJ1-2; possible D gene TRBD1, 5 bases. V was pared by 0 bases and J by 0 bases, with 11 bases between. Germline values: CDR1 MNHEY, CDR2 SVGAGI. The CDR3 contains 16 residues. The DNA of the CDR3 is TGTGCCAGCAGTTACTCGAGTTGGGGGTCTAACTATGGCTACACCTTC. It codes for CASSYSSWGSNYGYTF.

This clone was seen a handful of times. The chain is built from TRBV11-2 and TRBJ1-6; TRBD1 matches at 8 bases. Germline CDR1 is SGHAT and CDR2 is FQNNGV. V was pared by 7 bases and J by 7 bases, with 6 bases of the junction left unmatched. CDR3 length: 14 residues. The CDR3, as DNA: TGTGCCAGCACCCAGAACAGGGGGAATTCACCCCTCCACTTT. It encodes CASTQNRGNSPLHF.

The sample holds one count of this clone. The chain uses TRBV19 and TRBJ1-2; D is undetermined. Trimming removed 11 bases from V and 4 bases from J, with 14 bases in between. The CDR3 length is 12 residues. CDR1 is LNHDA and CDR2 is SQIVND in the germline V gene (reference sequence). Written as DNA, the CDR3 is TGTGCCGCTTCAGGACGGATCTATGGCTACACCTTC. Protein sequence: CAASGRIYGYTF.

The gene calls are TRBV29-1 and TRBJ2-4; TRBD2 is a possible D gene (7 bases). This CDR3 is built from 11 residues. The germline V gene has CDR1 SQVTM and CDR2 ANQGSEA. Trimming left V 6 bases short and J 9 bases short, with 12 bases between. The CDR3 nucleotides are TGCAGCGTCGCAGGGGAGGGCATTCAGTACTTC. Translated: CSVAGEGIQYF.